This TCR beta chain was identified in a study of vaccination and CD4 T cells after COVID-19 (dated by TCRdb to the early 2020s). With respect to the entire study: Convalescent patients had a positive SARS-CoV-2 result on nasal swab PCR, and of these patients, fewer than ten had mild disease and one had severe disease. Post-COVID blood samples were collected from convalescent patients a median of around 96 days after diagnosis, with a range of roughly 35 to 170 days. Post-vaccine blood samples were obtained a median of about 77 days after the second vaccine dose, with a range of about 14 to 250 days. In roughly nine COVID-19 convalescent patients and several infection-naive healthy vaccine recipients, the spike-specific CD4+ TCR repertoire before mRNA vaccination was compared with the repertoire after mRNA vaccination. Each participant got two doses of either the Pfizer-BioNTech BNT162b2 vaccine (n=8) or the Moderna mRNA-1273 vaccine (n=2). Control cultures used a CEFX viral epitope pool as positive control, an HIV-1 Nef peptide pool as negative control, or no peptide. Six males and four females were included in the convalescent cohort, with two Hispanic individuals, seven Caucasians, two Asians and one multiracial person represented. For stimulating the cultures, overlapping spike peptide pools were used, derived from SARS-CoV-2 as well as from the common cold coronaviruses HCoV-NL63, HCoV-OC43 and HCoV-229E.

This clonotype was picked up a small number of times. The clone's antigen remains unknown. No qualities accompany the bases; no much larger clone lies one base away. General findings and caveats noted by the study authors: Of the vaccine-specific clones found in convalescent patients, nearly all (304 of 307) were mono-reactive for SARS-CoV-2 spike instead of being cross-reactive with common cold coronaviruses. Among the post-vaccine SARS-CoV-2-reactive clones in convalescent patients, a median about 86% showed up only after vaccination, which suggests vaccine-specific priming. The study included relatively few convalescent patients and did not analyze early timepoints after natural infection. An increase in the median number of SARS-CoV-2-reactive clonotypes from 21 after infection to about 39 after vaccination was observed, but the change was not found to be significant.

CDR1 and CDR2, per the germline V gene (reference sequence), are SGHNT and YYREEE. V is cut back by 0 bases and J by 6 bases, with 3 bases in the junction unmatched. The CDR3 runs 14 amino acids, cysteine and phenylalanine included. This entry keeps only the CDR3 DNA: 42 bases, framed from base 1. Library preparation was by PCR. At the Johns Hopkins FTIC core, DNA from the cultured CD4+ T cells underwent TCR sequencing with the Oncomine TCR Beta short-read assay. The QIAamp micro DNA kit was used to extract genomic DNA from the cultured CD4+ T cells. Oncomine TCR Beta libraries from cultured CD4+ T cells were pooled with unique dual indexes and sequenced on an Illumina iSeq 100. The source study handled its data this way. Non-productive sequences were filtered out, and CDR3s that did not start with C, did not end with F or W, or were shorter than 7 amino acids were discarded. The MANAFEST web application was used to identify antigen-specific clonotypes by comparing peptide-stimulated wells against reference wells and other culture wells. Positive clones required FDR below 0.05, an odds ratio above 5, and productive frequency above 0.1% in at least two of three replicate wells. A clonotype counted as cross-reactive if it showed significant expansion both in the SARS-CoV-2 spike wells and in at least one common cold coronavirus spike condition. Levenshtein distances (stringdist) and unrooted phylogenetic trees (ape) in R version 3.6.1 were used to assess CDR3 homology. In TCRdb, the public reads were trimmed at Q25 with fastp and aligned with MiXCR, with productive beta chains retained. Rows are unified per CDR3 protein, each entry keeping the most common DNA and genes. Here the V and J calls rest on TCRdb's processing, not on the authors' analysis. This sample has roughly 5,300 distinct CDR3 sequences in its table, and nearly 50% of those were observed once. The ten largest clones represent approximately 31% of the sample.

The treatment or condition label on this specimen signifies: approximately nine-day PBMC culture with coronavirus spike peptide pools or control peptides (ViraFEST assay). The ViraFEST assay was used in the study, in which antigen-specific T cells were expanded with peptide pools and expanded clonotypes were subsequently identified by TCR sequencing. Positive SARS-CoV-2 PCR tests in the convalescent patients dated from March to December 2020, before Alpha, Beta and Delta variants emerged in the United States. About 2 million PBMCs per well were cultured in IMDM with approximately 5% human AB serum and approximately 10 IU/ml IL-2, plus 10 ug/ml peptide pools. Half of the culture medium was replaced with fresh IL-2-containing medium on days 3 and 7. CD4+ T cells were isolated after about 10 days of culture through negative selection using the EasySep CD4+ T cell isolation kit. Ficoll-Paque Plus gradient centrifugation was used to isolate PBMCs from whole blood, and the isolated PBMCs were then either used fresh or cryopreserved at -140C. Each culture condition was generally run in triplicate wells.

The specimen sequenced was CD4+ T cells from blood, cultured in vitro. The chain is encoded by TRBV5-4 joined to TRBJ1-2; 9 nucleotides in the junction match TRBD1. This receptor was identified in a human donor who had recovered from COVID-19. The encoded CDR3 is CASSLGTGDNGYTF. Read as DNA, the sequence is TGTGCCAGCAGCTTGGGGACAGGGGATAATGGCTACACCTTC. The full variable domain, completed from the reference TRBV5-4 and TRBJ1-2 proteins outside the CDR3, reads ETGVTQSPTHLIKTRGQQVTLRCSSQSGHNTVSWYQQALGQGPQFIFQYYREEENGRGNFPPRFSGLQFPNYSSELNVNALELDDSALYLCASSLGTGDNGYTFGSGTRLTVV.